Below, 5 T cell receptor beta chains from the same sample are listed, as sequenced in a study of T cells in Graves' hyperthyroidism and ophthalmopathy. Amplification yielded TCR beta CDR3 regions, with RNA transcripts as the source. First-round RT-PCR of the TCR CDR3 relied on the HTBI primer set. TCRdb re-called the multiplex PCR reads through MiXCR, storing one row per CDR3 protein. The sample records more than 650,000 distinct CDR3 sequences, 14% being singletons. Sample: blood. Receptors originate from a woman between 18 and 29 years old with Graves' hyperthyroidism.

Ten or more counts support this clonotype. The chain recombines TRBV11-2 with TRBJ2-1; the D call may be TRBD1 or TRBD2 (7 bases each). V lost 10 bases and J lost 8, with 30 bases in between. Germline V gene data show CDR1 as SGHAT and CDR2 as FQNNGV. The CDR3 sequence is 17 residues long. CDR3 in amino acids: CATSQGEGGTPRDEQFF. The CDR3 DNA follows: TGTGCCACCTCGCAGGGGGAGGGCGGGACCCCACGGGATGAGCAGTTCTTC.

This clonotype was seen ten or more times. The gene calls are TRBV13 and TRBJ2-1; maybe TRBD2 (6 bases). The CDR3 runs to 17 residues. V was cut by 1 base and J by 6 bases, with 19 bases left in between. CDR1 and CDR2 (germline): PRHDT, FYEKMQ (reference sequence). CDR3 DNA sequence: TGTGCCAGCAGCTTAGCGGGCTTAGCGGTTTCAGGCAATGAGCAGTTCTTC. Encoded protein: CASSLAGLAVSGNEQFF.

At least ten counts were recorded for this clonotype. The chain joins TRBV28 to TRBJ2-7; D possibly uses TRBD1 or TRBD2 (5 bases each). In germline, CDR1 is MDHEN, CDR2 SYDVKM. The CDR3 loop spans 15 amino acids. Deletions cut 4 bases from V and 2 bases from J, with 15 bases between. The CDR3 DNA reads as TGTGCCAGCAGTTCTCCGTGGGACCGAGCCTACGAGCAGTACTTC. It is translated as CASSSPWDRAYEQYF. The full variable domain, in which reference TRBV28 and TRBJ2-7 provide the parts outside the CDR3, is DVKVTQSSRYLVKRTGEKVFLECVQDMDHENMFWYRQDPGLGLRLIYFSYDVKMKEKGDIPEGYSVSREKKERFSLILESASTNQTSMYLCASSSPWDRAYEQYFGPGTRLTVT.

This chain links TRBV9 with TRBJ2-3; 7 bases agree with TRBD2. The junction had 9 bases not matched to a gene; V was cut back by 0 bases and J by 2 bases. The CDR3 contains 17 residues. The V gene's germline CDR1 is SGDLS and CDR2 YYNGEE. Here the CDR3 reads CASSVGVGGVHTDTQYF. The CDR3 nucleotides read TGTGCCAGCAGCGTAGGGGTTGGGGGGGTCCACACAGATACGCAGTATTTT.

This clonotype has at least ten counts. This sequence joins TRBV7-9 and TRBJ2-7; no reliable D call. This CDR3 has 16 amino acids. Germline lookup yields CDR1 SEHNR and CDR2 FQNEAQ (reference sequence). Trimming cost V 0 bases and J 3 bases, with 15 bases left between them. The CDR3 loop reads CASSLARWQILYEQYF. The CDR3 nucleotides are TGTGCCAGCAGCTTAGCTCGGTGGCAGATCCTCTACGAGCAGTACTTC.